The rows below give T cell receptor beta chains drawn from one sample of a study of blood T cell repertoires in COVID-19. The table came from immunoSEQ multiplex PCR; TCRdb's copy has only in-frame clones and leaves some out. The repertoire holds some 300,000 clones, with roughly 87% as singletons. Sequencing was performed on PBMCs or T cells enriched from blood (not recorded which). These receptors originate from a woman between 25 and 40 years old who had recovered from COVID-19. The CDR3 runs from the conserved cysteine through the conserved F or W. Fields, in order: J gene, clone size, V gene, D gene, CDR3 DNA, CDR3 protein. D genes are given only for firm matches. The size of a clone is reported for some rows only, either as once, few or many, or as a class for expanded clones.

>TRBJ2-2|NA|TRBV18|NA
TGTGCCAGCTCACCACCTACGAACACCGGGGAGCTGTTTTTT
CASSPPTNTGELFF
>TRBJ2-1|NA|TRBV5-4|NA
TGTGCCAGCAGCCCCCCCGGGACTCCCTCCTACAATGAGCAGTTCTTC
CASSPPGTPSYNEQFF
>TRBJ2-1|NA|TRBV27|NA
TGTGCCAGCAGTTTACAGGGAACCTCCTACAATGAGCAGTTCTTC
CASSLQGTSYNEQFF
>TRBJ2-3|NA|TRBV24-1|NA
TGTGCCACCAGTGATAGTAGGCTAGCAGTATACACAGATACGCAGTATTTT
CATSDSRLAVYTDTQYF
>TRBJ2-1|few|TRBV3-1/TRBV3-2|TRBD2
TGTGCCAGCAGCCGCGGGACTAGTTGGGGTGAGCAGTTCTTC
CASSRGTSWGEQFF
>TRBJ1-6|NA|TRBV14|TRBD1
TGTGCCAGCAGCGGACGGGACAGGGGTCGGTACCTCAATTCACCCCTCCACTTT
CASSGRDRGRYLNSPLHF
>TRBJ2-1|NA|TRBV5-1|TRBD2
TGCGCCAGCAGCTTGGCCCCTAGCGGGAGGAATGAGCAGTTCTTC
CASSLAPSGRNEQFF
>TRBJ2-1|NA|TRBV5-1|TRBD2
TGCGCCAGCAGCTCTATGGGACTAGGAGGTGAGCAGTTCTTC
CASSSMGLGGEQFF
>TRBJ2-2|NA|TRBV30|NA
TGTGCCTGGAGTACTTACGGGGGACGAATATCAGTCGGGGAGCTGTTTTTT
CAWSTYGGRISVGELFF
>TRBJ1-5|NA|TRBV19|TRBD1
TGTGCCAGTAGTATTCAGGGGGCAGAAAATCAGCCCCAGCATTTT
CASSIQGAENQPQHF
>TRBJ1-1|NA|TRBV6-5|TRBD1
TGTGCCAGCAGCCTTATAGGGGGCTACACTGAAGCTTTCTTT
CASSLIGGYTEAFF
>TRBJ1-2|NA|TRBV7-9|TRBD1
TGTGCCAGCAGCATAAGACAGGGAGCCAACTATGGCTACACCTTC
CASSIRQGANYGYTF
>TRBJ1-6|NA|TRBV19|NA
TGTGCCAGTAGTATTGCGGCTTGGACAGATTCACCCCTCCACTTT
CASSIAAWTDSPLHF